These 28 T cell receptor beta chains share one sample of origin, sequenced in a study of yellow fever vaccine responses in identical twins. TCRdb reanalysed the RT-PCR reads using MiXCR and keeps one entry per CDR3 protein. There are 30,000 to 40,000 distinct CDR3 sequences in the sample; more than 50% occur only once, and 4.5% lies in the top ten. Sequencing used T cells from blood (PBMCs), unsorted or a sorted subset (not recorded which), obtained before or after yellow fever vaccination (not recorded which). The receptors come from a woman younger than 35 who received the yellow fever vaccine.

The V call is TRBV11-1, the J call TRBJ2-1; perhaps TRBD2 as D (5 bases). The CDR3 is 16 amino acids. Trimming pared 0 bases from V and 0 bases from J, leaving 9 bases between. Germline values: CDR1 SGHAT, CDR2 FQDESV (reference sequence). The CDR3 DNA follows: TGTGCCAGCAGCTTAGCGGCTAGCCGCTCCTACAATGAGCAGTTCTTC. Translated, it gives CASSLAASRSYNEQFF.

The V and J genes are TRBV6-1 and TRBJ2-7; D tentatively fits TRBD1 or TRBD2 (5 bases each). Between the trimmed V and J ends, which lost 6 bases and 1 base, there was a span of 16 bases. The CDR3 covers 15 residues. Germline V gives CDR1 MNHNS, CDR2 SASEGT. This chain's CDR3 is CASRLRDASSYEQYF. For the CDR3, the DNA is TGTGCCAGCAGACTCCGGGACGCATCGTCCTACGAGCAGTACTTC.

J is TRBJ2-4 and V is TRBV3-1, with D unclear. CDR3 length equals 15 residues. CDR1 is LGHDT, CDR2 YNNKEL, per germline (reference sequence). Trimming shortened V by 6 bases and J by 1 base, and 13 bases separated the two germline ends. The CDR3 bases are TGTGCCAGCAGTCTCGGGCCGTGGGCCAAAAACATTCAGTACTTC. It is translated as CASSLGPWAKNIQYF.

This clonotype is termed large. V is TRBV7-2 and J is TRBJ1-1; D remains ambiguous. V lost 3 bases to trimming and J lost 7 bases, with 9 bases between them. CDR3 size: 12 residues. Germline CDR1 is SGHTA and CDR2 is FQGNSA. CDR3 bases: TGTGCCAGCAGCTTTTTGTCCAGTGAAGCTTTCTTT. This sequence encodes CASSFLSSEAFF.

The chain couples TRBV4-3 to TRBJ2-3; D is ambiguous. This CDR3 comprises 12 residues. The ends were cut back, 2 bases at V and 5 bases at J, with 5 bases in the middle. Germline V CDR1 and CDR2: LGHNA, YSLEER. The CDR3 DNA sequence: TGCGCCAGCAGCCAATTATTAGATACGCAGTATTTT. This encodes CASSQLLDTQYF.

The rearrangement joins TRBV20-1 to TRBJ2-3; no firm D call. V was cut by 5 bases and J by 8 bases, with 8 bases left in between. Germline CDR1 reads DFQATT; CDR2 reads SNEGSKA (reference sequence). This CDR3 comprises 10 residues. As DNA, the CDR3 is TGCAGTGCTCCCGACGCTACGCAGTATTTT. This gives the protein CSAPDATQYF.

The chain is built from TRBV28 and TRBJ1-5; the D gene is possibly TRBD1 (6 bases). Deletions cut 5 bases from V and 5 bases from J, with 13 bases between. This CDR3 contains 14 residues. Germline loops: CDR1 MDHEN, CDR2 SYDVKM. CDR3 in DNA: TGTGCCAGCAGTCAACAGGGAAAGGATCAGCCCCAGCATTTT. Protein sequence: CASSQQGKDQPQHF.

This chain connects TRBV12-3 or TRBV12-4 to TRBJ2-1; 7 bases match TRBD2. J gave up 5 bases and V 2 bases, and 9 bases lay outside the gene matches. The CDR3 has 16 residues. CDR3 amino acids: CASSLYLAELHNEQFF. For the CDR3, the DNA is TGTGCCAGCAGTTTATACCTAGCGGAGCTTCACAATGAGCAGTTCTTC.

The chain couples TRBV5-4 to TRBJ2-5; TRBD1 aligns across 8 bases. Looked up from germline, CDR1 is SGHNT and CDR2 is YYREEE (reference sequence). This CDR3 spans 16 amino acids. J gave up 5 bases and V 3 bases, and 12 bases lay outside the gene matches. CDR3: CASSWGTGSSRETQYF. DNA of the CDR3: TGTGCCAGCAGCTGGGGGACAGGCTCAAGTCGGGAGACCCAGTACTTC.

The J gene is TRBJ2-5, the V gene TRBV18; the match to TRBD2 covers 10 bases. CDR1 is KGHSH and CDR2 is LQKENI in the germline V gene. The length of the CDR3 is 17 residues. The V and J ends lost 1 base and 5 bases, in that order; junction bases with no gene match: 10. CDR3 DNA sequence: TGTGCCAGCTCACCACGTCTCGGAGCGGGGGGGCGTGAGACCCAGTACTTC. Translating it yields CASSPRLGAGGRETQYF. The whole variable domain, filled in from reference TRBV18 and TRBJ2-5, reads NAGVMQNPRHLVRRRGQEARLRCSPMKGHSHVYWYRQLPEEGLKFMVYLQKENIIDESGMPKERFSAEFPKEGPSILRIQQVVRGDSAAYFCASSPRLGAGGRETQYFGPGTRLLVL.

The chain carries TRBV3-1 and TRBJ1-1; D remains unclear. Trimming removed 0 bases from V and 0 bases from J, with 11 bases in between. This CDR3 has 16 amino acids. Germline CDR1 reads LGHDT; CDR2 reads YNNKEL (reference sequence). CDR3 region: CASSQDASDLNTEAFF. For the CDR3, the DNA is TGTGCCAGCAGCCAAGATGCCTCTGACTTGAACACTGAAGCTTTCTTT.

The chain has TRBV5-1 and TRBJ2-1, with 12 bases lining up with TRBD2. Trimming at V came to 5 bases and at J to 4 bases, leaving 13 bases not matched to a gene. This CDR3 spans 18 amino acids. CDR1 SGHRS and CDR2 YFSETQ come from the germline V gene. The CDR3 reads CASSYTSGRFNTYNEQFF. The CDR3 DNA reads TGCGCCAGCAGTTATACTAGCGGGAGGTTTAATACGTACAATGAGCAGTTCTTC.

The V call is TRBV29-1, the J call TRBJ2-1, with D possibly matching TRBD2 (5 bases). There are 12 residues in the CDR3. Germline-derived CDR1 and CDR2 are SQVTM and ANQGSEA. V lost 3 bases and J lost 9, with 12 bases in between. In DNA form, the CDR3 reads TGCAGCGTTGATGGAGAGGGCCGTGAGCAGTTCTTC. Translation gives CSVDGEGREQFF.

This rearrangement joins TRBV6-5 to TRBJ2-1; D is undetermined. The germline V gene encodes CDR1 MNHEY and CDR2 SVGAGI. Trimming took off 1 base at V and 12 bases at J, with 19 bases between the two ends. The CDR3 contains 15 residues. CDR3 in amino acids: CASSYFFAEPSGQFF. The CDR3 coding sequence is TGTGCCAGCAGTTACTTTTTTGCCGAGCCCTCGGGGCAGTTCTTC.

The chain uses TRBV21-1 and TRBJ2-7; TRBD2, as called in the table, went unchecked against the DNA. TRBV21-1 is recorded as a pseudogene. The CDR3 runs to 17 residues. The CDR3 sequence: CASTRRLAGEKTYEQYF. The CDR3 nucleotides read TGTGCCAGCACACGGCGGCTAGCGGGAGAGAAGACCTACGAGCAGTACTTC.

The V call is TRBV2, the J call TRBJ2-7; 8 nucleotides line up with TRBD2. Germline V gene data show CDR1 as SNHLY and CDR2 as FYNNEI. CDR3 size: 15 residues. With 2 bases clipped from V and 0 bases from J, the junction kept 3 bases outside the gene matches. The CDR3 spells CASSELAGGSYEQYF. CDR3 nucleotides: TGTGCCAGCAGTGAACTAGCGGGTGGCTCCTACGAGCAGTACTTC.

This chain links TRBV19 with TRBJ1-3; D is uncertain. The CDR3 runs 15 residues. CDR1 is LNHDA, CDR2 SQIVND, per germline (reference sequence). The V gene lost 7 bases and the J gene lost 0 bases, with 13 bases spanning the gap. In nucleotides, the CDR3 is TGTGCCAGTAATGATCCCGTCCTCTCTGGAAACACCATATATTTT. Amino acids: CASNDPVLSGNTIYF. The full variable domain, with the rest looked up from reference TRBV19 and TRBJ1-3, is DGGITQSPKYLFRKEGQNVTLSCEQNLNHDAMYWYRQDPGQGLRLIYYSQIVNDFQKGDIAEGYSVSREKKESFPLTVTSAQKNPTAFYLCASNDPVLSGNTIYFGEGSWLTVV.

The chain is built from TRBV29-1 and TRBJ2-1, with 10 bases aligning to TRBD1. The junction had 4 bases not matched to a gene; V was cut back by 6 bases and J by 5 bases. CDR3 length: 13 residues. Germline V gene sequence: CDR1 SQVTM, CDR2 ANQGSEA. CDR3 amino acids: CSVGQGVDNEQFF. DNA for the CDR3: TGCAGCGTAGGACAGGGGGTTGACAATGAGCAGTTCTTC.

This chain links TRBV4-1 with TRBJ1-2; D not resolved. Germline V gene lookup returns CDR1 MGHRA and CDR2 YSYEKL. The CDR3 runs to 16 residues. Trimming shortened V by 0 bases and J by 1 base, and 12 bases separated the two germline ends. CDR3 amino acids: CASSQEKFSFNYGYTF. The CDR3 DNA follows: TGCGCCAGCAGCCAAGAGAAGTTCTCATTTAACTATGGCTACACCTTC.

The chain joins TRBV14 to TRBJ1-6, with D hard to call. The germline V and J ends were trimmed by 1 base and 7 bases, with 5 bases remaining between them. The germline V gene encodes CDR1 SGHDN and CDR2 FVKESK. CDR3 size: 13 residues. The CDR3 here is CASSQVRNSPLHF. The DNA for the CDR3 is TGTGCCAGCAGCCAAGTCAGGAATTCACCCCTCCACTTT.

This chain joins TRBV6-5 and TRBJ1-4; TRBD1 matches at 7 bases. Germline lookup yields CDR1 MNHEY and CDR2 SVGAGI. The CDR3 totals 15 residues. V was clipped by 0 bases and J by 8 bases; unmatched bases: 6. CDR3 region: CASSYSGRGHEKLFF. The CDR3 DNA reads TGTGCCAGCAGTTACTCGGGGAGGGGGCACGAAAAACTGTTTTTT.

V is TRBV7-6 and J is TRBJ2-7; unclear D gene. This CDR3 has 13 amino acids. Germline CDR1 is SGHVS and CDR2 is FNYEAQ. Trimming took 4 bases from V and 6 from J, leaving 13 bases between them. CDR3 DNA sequence: TGTGCCAGCAGCTCAATTGAAGGCTCCGAGCAGTACGTC. Residues: CASSSIEGSEQYV.

V usage is TRBV9 and J usage is TRBJ2-1, with a weak D call TRBD2 (6 bases). V was cut by 4 bases and J by 7 bases, with 12 bases left in between. This CDR3 contains 13 residues. From germline, CDR1 is SGDLS and CDR2 YYNGEE. The CDR3 DNA sequence: TGTGCCAGCAGCCTGGGACTCGTAAATGAGCAGTTCTTC. Its protein is CASSLGLVNEQFF. The full variable domain, in which reference TRBV9 and TRBJ2-1 provide the parts outside the CDR3, is DSGVTQTPKHLITATGQRVTLRCSPRSGDLSVYWYQQSLDQGLQFLIQYYNGEERAKGNILERFSAQQFPDLHSELNLSSLELGDSALYFCASSLGLVNEQFFGPGTRLTVL.

The rearrangement uses TRBV29-1 and TRBJ2-7; 7 bases map to TRBD2. Per germline, CDR1 SQVTM and CDR2 ANQGSEA. This CDR3 is built from 12 residues. V lost 2 bases, J lost 5 bases, and 3 bases stayed unmatched. DNA of the CDR3: TGCAGCGTTGAACTAGCGGCCCACGAGCAGTACTTC. Translation gives CSVELAAHEQYF.

The gene calls are TRBV29-1 and TRBJ1-5, with D perhaps TRBD1 (6 bases). V was cut by 5 bases and J by 4 bases, with 9 bases left in between. The CDR3 has 12 residues. Looked up from germline, CDR1 is SQVTM and CDR2 is ANQGSEA. The CDR3 protein is CSVTGRNQPQHF. For the CDR3, the DNA is TGCAGCGTTACAGGGAGAAATCAGCCCCAGCATTTT.

The rearrangement joins TRBV2 to TRBJ2-1, with D unresolved. The germline V and J ends were trimmed by 8 bases and 0 bases, with 8 bases remaining between them. The CDR3 runs to 13 residues. Germline CDR1 is SNHLY and CDR2 is FYNNEI. This chain's CDR3 is CASGVSSYNEQFF. Written as DNA, the CDR3 is TGTGCCAGCGGCGTCAGCTCCTACAATGAGCAGTTCTTC. Using reference TRBV2 and TRBJ2-1 for the parts outside the CDR3, the full variable domain is EPEVTQTPSHQVTQMGQEVILRCVPISNHLYFYWYRQILGQKVEFLVSFYNNEISEKSEIFDDQFSVERPDGSNFTLKIRSTKLEDSAMYFCASGVSSYNEQFFGPGTRLTVL.

The chain recombines TRBV2 with TRBJ2-3; D is unclear. The V gene's germline CDR1 is SNHLY and CDR2 FYNNEI. The V end lost 8 bases, the J end lost 6 bases, and 6 bases lay between the germline ends. The CDR3 consists of 10 residues. The CDR3 protein is CASRGDTQYF. The CDR3 DNA follows: TGTGCCAGCCGAGGCGATACGCAGTATTTT.

The rearrangement uses TRBV25-1 and TRBJ2-5; tentatively, D is TRBD1 (6 bases). The CDR3 runs to 15 residues. Germline V gives CDR1 MGHDK, CDR2 SYGVNS. With 3 bases removed from V and 1 base from J, the gap between germline ends came to 12 bases. The CDR3 spells CASSDPMDSQETQYF. CDR3 DNA: TGTGCCAGCAGTGACCCCATGGACAGCCAAGAGACCCAGTACTTC.